The sequence of this TCR beta chain was determined in a study of blood T cell repertoires in COVID-19. Across the whole study: Samples representing acute and convalescent COVID-19 were sourced from the United States, Italy and Spain.

This table comes from immunoSEQ multiplex PCR, and its TCRdb copy is limited to in-frame clones, with some not included. The sample includes 45,000 to 55,000 clones, about 86% of them seen just once. Germline loops: CDR1 SQVTM, CDR2 ANQGSEA. CDR3 size: 13 residues. The ends were cut back, 1 base at V and 7 bases at J, with 11 bases in the middle. The receptor was derived from an older man with active COVID-19. Sequenced: peripheral blood. The J gene is TRBJ2-1, the V gene TRBV29-1, with D possibly being TRBD2 (6 bases). CDR3 protein: CSVEGSGVNEQFF. The CDR3 nucleotides are TGCAGCGTTGAAGGGTCGGGGGTGAATGAGCAGTTCTTC.